This T cell receptor (beta chain) was captured in a study of blood T cell repertoires in COVID-19. J lost 3 bases, V lost 8 bases, and 10 bases had no gene match. This CDR3 region has 16 residues. Germline V gene sequence: CDR1 MNHEY, CDR2 SMNVEV (reference sequence). Clones were read by immunoSEQ multiplex PCR, and TCRdb kept only the in-frame ones, dropping some. Of hundreds of thousands of clones in the sample, about 85% were seen once. Specimen: PBMCs or T cells enriched from blood (not recorded which). The TCR sequence derives from a woman between 55 and 75 years old who had recovered from COVID-19. This chain connects TRBV27 to TRBJ1-6; 7 bases agree with TRBD1. The CDR3 protein is CASSVGGGYYNSPLHF. CDR3 in DNA: TGTGCCAGCTCGGTTGGAGGGGGCTACTATAATTCACCCCTCCACTTT.